The TCR beta chain under discussion was sequenced for a study of shared clonotypes between healthy human individuals. Findings and limits, study-wide: Against clonotypes common to all four donors, non-shared ones had lower generation probabilities.

Trimming shortened V by 4 bases and J by 0 bases, and 11 bases separated the two germline ends. This CDR3 comprises 16 residues. Germline V gives CDR1 SGHRS, CDR2 YFSETQ. The table came from immunoSEQ multiplex PCR; TCRdb's copy has only in-frame clones and leaves some out. The table shows hundreds of thousands of clones, with about 74% occurring only once. Comments on this clone: Its specificity is unknown.

J is TRBJ2-6 and V is TRBV5-1, with D maybe TRBD1 (6 bases). This TCR was sampled from a woman aged 25 to 45 in good health. The sample was memory CD4+ T cells sorted from blood. Subset in this sample: CD45RA-negative fraction. The CDR3: CASSRRDTSGANVLTF. The CDR3 DNA is TGCGCCAGCAGCAGAAGGGACACCTCTGGGGCCAACGTCCTGACTTTC.